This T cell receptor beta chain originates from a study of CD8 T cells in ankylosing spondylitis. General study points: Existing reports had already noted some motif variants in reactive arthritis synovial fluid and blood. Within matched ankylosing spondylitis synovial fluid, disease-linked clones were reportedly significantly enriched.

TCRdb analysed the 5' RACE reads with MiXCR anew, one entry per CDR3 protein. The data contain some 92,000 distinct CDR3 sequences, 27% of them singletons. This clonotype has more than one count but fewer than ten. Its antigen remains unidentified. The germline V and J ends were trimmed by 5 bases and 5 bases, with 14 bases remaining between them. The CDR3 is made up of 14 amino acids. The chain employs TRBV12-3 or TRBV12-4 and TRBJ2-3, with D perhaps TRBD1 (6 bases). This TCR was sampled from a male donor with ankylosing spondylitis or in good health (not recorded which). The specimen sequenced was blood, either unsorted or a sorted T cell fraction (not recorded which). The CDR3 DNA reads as TGTGCCAGCAGTCCATACAGGGCTGGAGATACGCAGTATTTT. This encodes CASSPYRAGDTQYF.